This T cell receptor beta chain was sequenced during a study of shared clonotypes between healthy human individuals. About the research overall: Each donor's CD4 naive and CD4 memory cells filled three plates apiece, CD8 naive two, and CD8 memory one.

Original analysis: Junction-only sequences produced by ImmunoSEQ had no quality scores, so filtering differed. The repertoire was sequenced with immunoSEQ multiplex PCR; TCRdb's copy has only in-frame clones and lacks some. The V and J calls and clone size were taken over from that table, and D and trimming were inferred from the DNA. The sample carries about 2.1 million clones, about 93% recorded once. Naive CD8 populations comprised CD45RO-negative cells positively selected for CCR7, excluding terminally differentiated effector memory CD45RA+ cells. HIV-negative, healthy adults without recent acute infections or vaccinations were the donors. Germline CDR1 SGHTA, CDR2 FQGTGA. V lost 4 bases and J lost 2, with 17 bases in between. CDR3 size: 17 residues. Concerning this clone: As yet, its antigen is unknown.

Findings and caveats of the study: Naive subsets typically showed greater estimated richness than memory subsets.

The sequencing sample was made of naive CD8+ T cells from PBMCs. The chain uses TRBV7-3 and TRBJ1-4; tentative D call: TRBD1 (6 bases). This sequence originates from a man between 18 and 35 years old in good health. Some clones in this sample may be carry-over from other donors' samples. The CDR3 nucleotides are TGTGCCAGCAGCTCCAATCCTACAGGGCCGACTAATGAAAAACTGTTTTTT. Its translation: CASSSNPTGPTNEKLFF.